A selection of T cell receptor beta chains follows, all from one sample in a study of T cell repertoires in cytomegalovirus infection. From the reads, TCRdb called clonotypes with MiXCR, one entry per CDR3 protein. The repertoire holds 160,000 or so distinct CDR3 sequences, with around 24% as singletons. The sample comprised PBMCs. These receptor sequences come from a human donor in good health (CMV status not recorded). Some clones in this sample may be carry-over from other donors' samples. CDR3s include the opening cysteine and the closing phenylalanine or tryptophan. D genes are given only for firm matches. Where a row states a size, it is once, few, many or the class of an expanded clone; other rows omit it.

>TRBV12-3/TRBV12-4|TRBJ1-4|.|.
TGTGCCAGCAGGGAAGGGGATGAAAAACTGTTTTTT
CASREGDEKLFF
>TRBV7-9|TRBJ2-1|many|.
TGTGCCAGCAGCTTTGGGTTCCTCTACAATGAGCAGTTCTTC
CASSFGFLYNEQFF
>TRBV7-2|TRBJ2-1|few|.
TGTGCCAGCAGCTTCGGGACGGAATACAATGAGCAGTTCTTC
CASSFGTEYNEQFF
>TRBV2|TRBJ1-5|.|.
TGTGCCAGCAGCCTTGGGAGTTTCCAGCCCCAGCATTTT
CASSLGSFQPQHF
>TRBV4-1|TRBJ2-7|.|TRBD1
TGCGCCAGCAGCCAAGGCTGGGACAGAAGTTACGAGCAGTACTTC
CASSQGWDRSYEQYF
>TRBV12-3/TRBV12-4|TRBJ1-1|.|TRBD1
TGTGCCAGCAGTCCCATAGGGACAGGGGGAGTAAGGATCACTGAAGCTTTCTTT
CASSPIGTGGVRITEAFF
>TRBV4-3|TRBJ2-3|many|.
TGCGCCAGCAGCAAATACTCCGGCCCAGCGAGCACGGATACGCAGTATTTT
CASSKYSGPASTDTQYF
>TRBV20-1|TRBJ1-5|few|.
TGCAGTGCTAGAGATGCGCCTGCACTCCATGGGCCCCAGCATTTT
CSARDAPALHGPQHF
>TRBV7-3|TRBJ2-5|.|.
TGTGCCAGCAGCTTGCGTAGGGGGATGTCCCAAGAGACCCAGTACTTC
CASSLRRGMSQETQYF
>TRBV7-9|TRBJ1-4|.|.
TGTGCCAGCAGCTTAGGGGTGACGGAAAAACTGTTTTTT
CASSLGVTEKLFF
>TRBV12-3/TRBV12-4|TRBJ1-2|few|.
TGTGCCAGCAGTTTACAGGAAAACTATGGCTACACCTTC
CASSLQENYGYTF
>TRBV20-1|TRBJ2-3|few|.
TGCAGTGCTAGTCCAGGGTTGAGGACAGATACGCAGTATTTT
CSASPGLRTDTQYF
>TRBV7-9|TRBJ2-7|.|TRBD1
TGTGCCAGCAGCGCAGACAGGGGTACCTACGAGCAGTACTTC
CASSADRGTYEQYF
>TRBV7-6|TRBJ1-2|few|TRBD1
TGTGCCAGCAGCTTAGCGCCCCCGGGACAGGGGGGCTATGGCTACACCTTC
CASSLAPPGQGGYGYTF
>TRBV27|TRBJ2-7|few|.
TGTGCCTACCCTTGGAGTTACGAGCAGTACTTC
CAYPWSYEQYF
>TRBV28|TRBJ2-7|few|.
TGTGCCAGCAGTTTCACAACCCCAGGGGTCGAGCAGTACTTC
CASSFTTPGVEQYF
>TRBV19|TRBJ2-5|.|.
TGTGCCAGTAGTATTCAGGGATTGTCGAGGGAGACCCAGTACTTC
CASSIQGLSRETQYF
>TRBV14|TRBJ2-2|.|.
TGTGCCAGCAGCCAAGACAGGGGATTGAACACCGGGGAGCTGTTTTTT
CASSQDRGLNTGELFF
>TRBV5-6|TRBJ1-2|.|TRBD1
TGTGCCAGCAGCTTTGGGTGGACAGGGGACGATGGTGGCTACACCTTC
CASSFGWTGDDGGYTF
>TRBV30|TRBJ2-7|.|TRBD1
TGTGCCTCGACAACACCAGGGGGTTTGGGAGAGCAGTACTTC
CASTTPGGLGEQYF
>TRBV6-2/TRBV6-3|TRBJ2-3|few|.
TGTGCCAGCAGTTACTCGACGCGGGCAGATACGCAGTATTTT
CASSYSTRADTQYF
>TRBV13|TRBJ2-1|many|.
TGTGCCAGCACCCCGGGTGGGATGAGCTCCTACAATGAGCAGTTCTTC
CASTPGGMSSYNEQFF
>TRBV28|TRBJ2-3|.|TRBD2
TGTGCCAGCAGTTCAAGCGGGAGGGGGCCAGATACGCAGTATTTT
CASSSSGRGPDTQYF
>TRBV27|TRBJ1-1|.|.
TGTGCCAGCAGTTTACAGGGTTGGAACACTGAAGCTTTCTTT
CASSLQGWNTEAFF
>TRBV20-1|TRBJ2-5|.|TRBD2
TGCAGTGCTAGAGGAGCCGGGGCTAGCGGGCCCCAGGGGACCCAGTACTTC
CSARGAGASGPQGTQYF
>TRBV28|TRBJ2-2|few|.
TGTGCCAGCACCGTTTGGGGGACGAACACCGGGGAGCTGTTTTTT
CASTVWGTNTGELFF
>TRBV28|TRBJ2-2|.|.
TGTGCCAGCAGCCCCCCCAGCGCCAACACCGGGGAGCTGTTTTTT
CASSPPSANTGELFF
>TRBV12-3/TRBV12-4|TRBJ1-5|.|TRBD1
TGTGCCAGCAGTTTTCGGGTACAGGGGAGGCAGCCCCAGCATTTT
CASSFRVQGRQPQHF
>TRBV6-2/TRBV6-3|TRBJ2-2|few|.
TGTGCCAGCAGTATTTTTTTTAGGGGGGCGAACACCGGGGAGCTGTTTTTT
CASSIFFRGANTGELFF
>TRBV11-2|TRBJ2-3|many|.
TGTGCCAGCACCCCCCACAGGGTTTCAGATACGCAGTATTTT
CASTPHRVSDTQYF
>TRBV12-3/TRBV12-4|TRBJ1-4|many|.
TGTGCCAGCACGGAGCCGAGGCCTGCAACTAATGAAAAACTGTTTTTT
CASTEPRPATNEKLFF
>TRBV20-1|TRBJ2-3|.|TRBD2
TGCAGTGCTCCCCGGCGGGGGAAGGGCACAGATACGCAGTATTTT
CSAPRRGKGTDTQYF
>TRBV7-2|TRBJ2-1|many|TRBD2
TGTGCCAGCAGCTTAGCGCGGTTTCTAGCGGGATACAATGAGCAGTTCTTC
CASSLARFLAGYNEQFF
>TRBV14|TRBJ2-7|.|.
TGTCCCAGCAGCTCAGTCGGGAAGGGCAAATCCTACGAGCAGTACTTC
CPSSSVGKGKSYEQYF
>TRBV7-2|TRBJ2-1|few|TRBD2
TGTGCCAGCAGCCAGACTAGCGGGAGATATAATGAGCAGTTCTTC
CASSQTSGRYNEQFF
>TRBV9|TRBJ1-2|.|.
TGTGCCAGCAGCGCTACCGGGGCATATGGCTACACCTTC
CASSATGAYGYTF
>TRBV6-2/TRBV6-3|TRBJ1-1|.|TRBD1
TGTGCCAGCAGGTACAGGGGGCCTACTGAAGCTTTCTTT
CASRYRGPTEAFF
>TRBV7-8|TRBJ2-1|few|TRBD2
TGTGCCAGCAGCGCGGGAGGGCCTTACAATGAGCAGTTCTTC
CASSAGGPYNEQFF
>TRBV9|TRBJ2-2|.|TRBD1
TGTGCCAGCAGTGAAGGACAGGGTACTTTGGCCGGGGAGCTGTTTTTT
CASSEGQGTLAGELFF
>TRBV3-1|TRBJ2-3|few|.
TGTGCCAGCAGCCAGGGGGTTCCTACAGATACGCAGTATTTT
CASSQGVPTDTQYF
>TRBV7-8|TRBJ1-2|few|.
TGTGCCAGCAGCTTCCGATCTGGGGAGGACTATGGCTACACCTTC
CASSFRSGEDYGYTF
>TRBV28|TRBJ2-1|many|TRBD1
TGTGCCAGCATCAAAACAGGGGCCAACTACAATGAGCAGTTCTTC
CASIKTGANYNEQFF
>TRBV7-2|TRBJ1-1|.|.
TGTGCCAGCAGCTTACCCCCGACAGGCCCCATCAACACTGAAGCTTTCTTT
CASSLPPTGPINTEAFF
>TRBV18|TRBJ2-7|.|.
TGTGCCAGCTCACCAGAGACTGATTCCTACGAGCAGTACTTC
CASSPETDSYEQYF
>TRBV7-2|TRBJ2-5|many|.
TGTGCCAGCAGCTTATTTGGCAGGGATACAGAGACCCAGTACTTC
CASSLFGRDTETQYF
>TRBV5-1|TRBJ2-6|.|TRBD1
TGCGCCAGCAGGGGACAGGGACGCTCTGGGGCCAACGTCCTGACTTTC
CASRGQGRSGANVLTF
>TRBV27|TRBJ2-3|.|.
TGTGCCAGCAGTTATTCCGGGATCACAGATACGCAGTATTTT
CASSYSGITDTQYF
>TRBV19|TRBJ1-5|few|TRBD1
TGTGCCAGTAGCGCTACAGGGGGCAGAAGATATAGCAATCAGCCCCAGCATTTT
CASSATGGRRYSNQPQHF
>TRBV2|TRBJ2-7|many|.
TGTGCCAGCAGTGGGGACGAGACCTACGAGCAGTACTTC
CASSGDETYEQYF
>TRBV20-1|TRBJ1-4|.|TRBD1
TGCAGTGCGCAGGGGGCCCAATCAAGCGGTAATGAAAAACTGTTTTTT
CSAQGAQSSGNEKLFF
>TRBV12-5|TRBJ1-5|few|.
TGTGCTAGTGGTTTGGTACGACGTGGGGGTTATAGCAATCAGCCCCAGCATTTT
CASGLVRRGGYSNQPQHF
>TRBV13|TRBJ1-1|.|.
TGTGCCAGCAGCCCTCGGCGGGGTGGGGACCCCGAAGCTTTCTTT
CASSPRRGGDPEAFF
>TRBV15|TRBJ1-1|.|.
TGTGCCACCAGCAGAGGGGTAGGGGCCCAGAACACTGAAGCTTTCTTT
CATSRGVGAQNTEAFF
>TRBV7-2|TRBJ2-7|few|.
TGTGCCAGCAGCTTTGGAGGGGGCCCCTCCTACGAGCAGTACTTC
CASSFGGGPSYEQYF
>TRBV7-2|TRBJ1-2|many|.
TGTGCCAGCAGCTTAGCGCGGGAAAGGGAGAACTATGGCTACACCTTC
CASSLARERENYGYTF